One and the same sample provided the 15 T cell receptor beta chains below, sequenced in a study of blood T cell repertoires in COVID-19. Clones were sequenced by immunoSEQ multiplex PCR, and TCRdb holds only the in-frame ones, with some missing. The table shows around 28,000 clones, with 84% occurring only once. The sample comprised peripheral blood. Every receptor here comes from a man between 65 and 85 years old with active COVID-19.

The rearrangement links TRBV5-8 to TRBJ2-7; TRBD2 might be the D (6 bases). Per the germline V gene, CDR1 is SGHTS and CDR2 is YDEGEE. The CDR3 loop spans 15 amino acids. Between the trimmed V and J ends, which lost 3 bases and 0 bases, there was a span of 13 bases. In nucleotides, the CDR3 is TGTGCCAGCAGCTGGGGACTCGGGACCTCCTACGAGCAGTACTTC. This encodes CASSWGLGTSYEQYF.

This chain uses TRBV25-1 with TRBJ1-1; TRBD1 aligns across 8 bases. Per germline, CDR1 MGHDK and CDR2 SYGVNS. This CDR3 contains 14 residues. J was trimmed by 4 bases and V by 6 bases; bases with no gene match: 7. The CDR3 DNA sequence: TGTGCCAGCAGCTTCCAGGGGGCGCGCACTGAAGCTTTCTTT. This codes for CASSFQGARTEAFF. The complete variable domain, with remaining parts taken from reference TRBV25-1 and TRBJ1-1, reads EADIYQTPRYLVIGTGKKITLECSQTMGHDKMYWYQQDPGMELHLIHYSYGVNSTEKGDLSSESTVSRIRTEHFPLTLESARPSHTSQYLCASSFQGARTEAFFGQGTRLTVV.

This rearrangement joins TRBV12-5 to TRBJ1-1, with D possibly being TRBD1 (6 bases). Germline V gene sequence: CDR1 LGHNT, CDR2 FRNRAP. This CDR3 spans 13 amino acids. The V and J ends lost 1 base and 5 bases respectively, with 8 bases between them. The CDR3 coding sequence is TGTGCTAGTGGTTTGGGAGGGGGAACTGAAGCTTTCTTT. Translating it yields CASGLGGGTEAFF.

The sample holds a few counts of this clone. In nucleotides, the CDR3 is TGTGCCAGCAGCCAAGAATACAGGGGCTATGGCTACACCTTC. It codes for CASSQEYRGYGYTF. The V gene is TRBV3-1 (or the pseudogene TRBV3-2), the J gene TRBJ1-2; 7 bases match TRBD1. The V segment lost 0 bases and the J segment 4 bases; nucleotides outside the gene matches: 2. The CDR3 runs 14 residues. Looked up from germline, CDR1 is LGHDT and CDR2 is YNNKEL (reference sequence).

This sequence joins TRBV27 and TRBJ1-6, with a possible D match to TRBD1 (6 bases). This CDR3 comprises 14 residues. Looked up from germline, CDR1 is MNHEY and CDR2 is SMNVEV (reference sequence). V was trimmed by 4 bases and J by 7 bases, leaving 11 bases between them. For the CDR3, the DNA is TGTGCCAGCAGTTACGGACAGAGGAATTCACCCCTCCACTTT. Its protein is CASSYGQRNSPLHF.

The CDR3 here is CASSSLLEGTEAFF. CDR3 nucleotide sequence: TGTGCCAGCAGTTCACTACTCGAGGGCACTGAAGCTTTCTTT. The chain employs TRBV28 and TRBJ1-1; no clear D. The CDR3 is made up of 14 amino acids. Deletions cut 4 bases from V and 4 bases from J, with 13 bases between. Germline V CDR1 and CDR2: MDHEN, SYDVKM.

The V gene is TRBV7-9, the J gene TRBJ2-6, with a weak D call TRBD1 (5 bases). Germline V gene lookup returns CDR1 SEHNR and CDR2 FQNEAQ (reference sequence). The CDR3 is 16 residues long. Trimming shortened V by 5 bases and J by 0 bases, and 11 bases separated the two germline ends. CDR3 bases: TGTGCCAGCAGCCGAGACAGTAGCTCTGGGGCCAACGTCCTGACTTTC. Translation gives CASSRDSSSGANVLTF.

The genes are TRBV2 and TRBJ2-2; 10 bases line up with TRBD1. V gave up 8 bases and J gave up 1 base; unmatched junction bases: 1. This CDR3 region has 14 residues. The V gene's germline CDR1 is SNHLY and CDR2 FYNNEI. CDR3 nucleotides: TGTGCCAGCCGGGACAGGGGGAACACCGGGGAGCTGTTTTTT. It is translated as CASRDRGNTGELFF. Supplemented by reference TRBV2 and TRBJ2-2, the full variable domain reads EPEVTQTPSHQVTQMGQEVILRCVPISNHLYFYWYRQILGQKVEFLVSFYNNEISEKSEIFDDQFSVERPDGSNFTLKIRSTKLEDSAMYFCASRDRGNTGELFFGEGSRLTVL.

This chain joins TRBV6-1 and TRBJ1-6; D possibly corresponds to TRBD1 (5 bases). Trimming removed 2 bases at V and 7 bases at J, with 12 bases between. The CDR3 spans 15 residues. Germline loops: CDR1 MNHNS, CDR2 SASEGT. The CDR3 bases are TGTGCCAGCAGTGAACTAAAGGGGAAGAATTCACCCCTCCACTTT. It translates to CASSELKGKNSPLHF.

The V and J genes are TRBV5-1 and TRBJ2-1; D call uncertain. The CDR3 consists of 16 residues. Between the trimmed V and J ends, which lost 0 bases and 0 bases, there was a span of 10 bases. The germline V gene encodes CDR1 SGHRS and CDR2 YFSETQ. Written as DNA, the CDR3 is TGCGCCAGCAGCTTGGCCGACCTAGTCTCCTACAATGAGCAGTTCTTC. This codes for CASSLADLVSYNEQFF. The full variable domain, in which reference TRBV5-1 and TRBJ2-1 provide the parts outside the CDR3, is KAGVTQTPRYLIKTRGQQVTLSCSPISGHRSVSWYQQTPGQGLQFLFEYFSETQRNKGNFPGRFSGRQFSNSRSEMNVSTLELGDSALYLCASSLADLVSYNEQFFGPGTRLTVL.

This chain joins TRBV7-2 and TRBJ2-4, with a tentative D call TRBD2 (6 bases). The CDR3 is 12 residues long. V lost 5 bases and J lost 9, with 11 bases in between. CDR1 is SGHTA, CDR2 FQGNSA, per germline. Here the CDR3 reads CASSQAGAIQYF. The CDR3, as DNA: TGTGCCAGCAGCCAAGCGGGTGCCATTCAGTACTTC.

The CDR3 sequence: CAWSARQLITGNTIYF. CDR3 nucleotides: TGTGCCTGGAGTGCACGACAGCTTATTACTGGAAACACCATATATTTT. V gene TRBV30 combines with J gene TRBJ1-3; tentatively, D is TRBD1 (5 bases). Germline V gene data show CDR1 as GTSNPN and CDR2 as SVGIG (reference sequence). The CDR3 sequence is 16 residues long. Trimming took off 1 base at V and 2 bases at J, with 15 bases between the two ends.

The V and J genes are TRBV11-2 and TRBJ2-7; D not resolved. Trimming pared 1 base from V and 5 bases from J, leaving 6 bases between. CDR3 length: 12 amino acids. The germline gives CDR1 SGHAT, CDR2 FQNNGV. CDR3: CASSLAGDEQYF. The CDR3 region has the DNA TGTGCCAGCAGCTTAGCAGGTGACGAGCAGTACTTC.

The chain carries TRBV3-1 (or the pseudogene TRBV3-2) and TRBJ2-3, with TRBD2 identical over 10 bases. From germline, CDR1 is LGHDT and CDR2 YNNKEL (reference sequence). V was clipped by 1 base and J by 4 bases; unmatched bases: 2. CDR3 size: 15 residues. CDR3 sequence: CASSQALAGADTQYF. The CDR3 nucleotides read TGTGCCAGCAGCCAAGCTCTAGCGGGGGCAGATACGCAGTATTTT.

This rearrangement joins TRBV3-1 (or the pseudogene TRBV3-2) to TRBJ2-1, with D hard to call. Germline V gene data show CDR1 as LGHDT and CDR2 as YNNKEL (reference sequence). The CDR3 runs to 16 residues. The V end lost 1 base, the J end lost 4 bases, and 14 bases lay between the germline ends. The CDR3 is CASSQGRSGLYNEQFF. In nucleotides, the CDR3 is TGTGCCAGCAGCCAAGGTCGGTCAGGATTGTACAATGAGCAGTTCTTC.